The 24 T cell receptor beta chains below come from one sample, sequenced in a study of control samples from healthy donors and cancer patients. The protocol was immunoSEQ multiplex PCR, while the TCRdb copy is restricted to in-frame clones and leaves out a portion. The sample includes about 150,000 clones, approximately 90% of them seen just once. The sample taken for sequencing was blood. These receptor sequences come from a woman aged 25 to 39 in good health.

J is TRBJ2-1 and V is TRBV19; D gene uncertain. Germline values: CDR1 LNHDA, CDR2 SQIVND (reference sequence). Deletions cut 5 bases from V and 4 bases from J, with 9 bases between. The CDR3 loop spans 13 amino acids. CDR3 sequence reads: CASSVYTYNEQFF. The CDR3 DNA reads as TGTGCCAGTAGTGTATACACTTACAATGAGCAGTTCTTC.

V gene TRBV24-1 combines with J gene TRBJ1-4; D not certain. Per germline, CDR1 KGHDR and CDR2 SFDVKD. CDR3 length: 21 residues. Trimming pared 2 bases from V and 3 bases from J, leaving 27 bases between. The CDR3 sequence: CATSDYLGRPCPTWSNEKLFF. CDR3 coding DNA: TGTGCCACCAGTGATTACCTAGGGAGACCCTGTCCAACGTGGTCTAATGAAAAACTGTTTTTT.

The chain combines TRBV28 with TRBJ2-5; 11 positions agree with TRBD1. V lost 6 bases, J lost 4 bases, and 7 bases stayed unmatched. The CDR3 spans 15 residues. CDR1 is MDHEN, CDR2 SYDVKM, per germline. CDR3 in amino acids: CASSIGGTGGETQYF. The CDR3 DNA sequence: TGTGCCAGCAGCATCGGAGGGACAGGGGGAGAGACCCAGTACTTC.

The chain combines TRBV5-1 with TRBJ1-1; possible D gene TRBD1, 6 bases. Looked up from germline, CDR1 is SGHRS and CDR2 is YFSETQ. CDR3 length equals 15 residues. V was clipped by 4 bases and J by 3 bases, with 16 bases between them. The CDR3 region has the DNA TGCGCCAGCAGCCCGGGGGGGGCTTTGGACACTGAAGCTTTCTTT. It is translated as CASSPGGALDTEAFF.

V is TRBV24-1 and J is TRBJ2-1; TRBD2 matches 13 bases. CDR1 and CDR2 from the germline V gene are KGHDR and SFDVKD. CDR3 length equals 20 residues. The V and J ends lost 0 bases and 0 bases, in that order; junction bases with no gene match: 7. The CDR3 reads CATSDLPGTSGVSSYNEQFF. The DNA for the CDR3 is TGTGCCACCAGTGATTTGCCGGGGACTAGCGGGGTCAGCTCCTACAATGAGCAGTTCTTC.

Only one count was recorded for this clone. The chain employs TRBV4-1 and TRBJ1-6, with 11 bases fitting TRBD1. CDR3 length: 16 amino acids. CDR1 is MGHRA and CDR2 is YSYEKL in the germline V gene. V shed 3 bases, J shed 5 bases, and the junction held 3 bases outside the gene matches. DNA of the CDR3: TGCGCCAGCAGCCAGGACAGGGGGCGAGATAATTCACCCCTCCACTTT. It is translated as CASSQDRGRDNSPLHF.

The chain couples TRBV7-9 to TRBJ1-4; D ambiguous. The germline V gene has CDR1 SEHNR and CDR2 FQNEAQ (reference sequence). The CDR3 runs 16 residues. The V end lost 0 bases, the J end lost 2 bases, and 10 bases lay between the germline ends. The CDR3 DNA reads as TGTGCCAGCAGCTTAGCGCTTGGGTGGACTAATGAAAAACTGTTTTTT. Protein sequence: CASSLALGWTNEKLFF.

The chain has TRBV28 and TRBJ1-2, with 7 positions matching TRBD1. With V trimmed by 6 bases and J by 3 bases, 4 bases remained unmatched. The CDR3 runs to 13 residues. Germline V gene sequence: CDR1 MDHEN, CDR2 SYDVKM. In DNA, the CDR3 is TGTGCCAGCAGGGACAGGAGCTACTATGGCTACACCTTC. Its translation: CASRDRSYYGYTF.

V is TRBV6-5 and J is TRBJ1-1, with D tentatively TRBD1 (6 bases). The germline V gene encodes CDR1 MNHEY and CDR2 SVGAGI. The CDR3 loop spans 13 amino acids. Trimming removed 6 bases from V and 3 bases from J, with 11 bases in between. The CDR3 loop is CASRARTDTEAFF. CDR3 bases: TGTGCCAGCAGAGCTCGGACAGACACTGAAGCTTTCTTT.

Concerning this clone itself: Other DNA variants within this sample encode the same CDR3. J is TRBJ2-5 and V is TRBV20-1, with D unclear. Trimming cost V 6 bases and J 5 bases, with 7 bases left between them. There are 10 residues in the CDR3. From germline, CDR1 is DFQATT and CDR2 SNEGSKA (reference sequence). The CDR3 region has the DNA TGCAGTGCCAATTGGGAGACCCAGTACTTC. Translating gives CSANWETQYF.

V usage is TRBV6-1 and J usage is TRBJ1-3; TRBD1 agrees at 7 bases. Trimming took 2 bases from V and 8 from J; bases not matched to a gene: 12. CDR1 and CDR2 (germline): MNHNS, SASEGT. This CDR3 has 16 amino acids. The CDR3, as DNA: TGTGCCAGCAGTGAACTTTTGCGACAGGGTCGGTACACCATATATTTT. It encodes CASSELLRQGRYTIYF.

The chain recombines TRBV6-5 with TRBJ1-1; 7 positions agree with TRBD1. The ends lost 6 bases at V and 8 bases at J; junction bases unmatched: 6. The CDR3 has 12 amino acids. Germline V gene data show CDR1 as MNHEY and CDR2 as SVGAGI. CDR3 residues: CASSRGGSEAFF. In DNA, the CDR3 is TGTGCCAGCAGCCGAGGGGGCTCAGAAGCTTTCTTT.

The chain recombines TRBV28 with TRBJ1-2; a possible D gene is TRBD1 (5 bases). CDR1 is MDHEN and CDR2 is SYDVKM in the germline V gene. CDR3 size: 14 residues. V lost 3 bases, J lost 3 bases, and 11 bases lay in between. CDR3 sequence: CASSFQGPDYGYTF. CDR3 in DNA: TGTGCCAGCAGTTTTCAGGGACCCGACTATGGCTACACCTTC.

The CDR3 DNA follows: TGTGCCAGCAGTTTAACTAGGGCCGAGCAGTACTTC. This codes for CASSLTRAEQYF. This rearrangement joins TRBV12-3 or TRBV12-4 to TRBJ2-7, with a possible D match to TRBD2 (5 bases). With 2 bases removed from V and 6 bases from J, the gap between germline ends came to 8 bases. This CDR3 region has 12 residues.

This rearrangement joins TRBV27 to TRBJ2-2; TRBD2 might be the D (5 bases). The germline V gene encodes CDR1 MNHEY and CDR2 SMNVEV (reference sequence). The ends were cut back, 0 bases at V and 6 bases at J, with 11 bases in the middle. The CDR3 runs 15 residues. The CDR3 spells CASSLSLAPAGELFF. In DNA form, the CDR3 reads TGTGCCAGCAGTTTATCCCTAGCCCCAGCCGGGGAGCTGTTTTTT.

The chain links TRBV5-4 to TRBJ2-3; D perhaps matches TRBD2 (6 bases). Germline V gene lookup returns CDR1 SGHNT and CDR2 YYREEE (reference sequence). The CDR3 is 15 amino acids. Trimming removed 7 bases from V and 4 bases from J, with 19 bases in between. The CDR3 coding sequence is TGTGCCAGCGTCCCCAATCCAACTAGCCCAGATACGCAGTATTTT. It yields the protein CASVPNPTSPDTQYF.

Note on this clone: One end of the junction does not line up with germline, which may come from a read error. The chain recombines TRBV7-3 with TRBJ2-7, with D perhaps given as TRBD1 or TRBD2 (5 bases each). CDR3 size: 11 residues. From germline, CDR1 is SGHTA and CDR2 FQGTGA. CDR3 protein: CASSLTGPPGF. Written as DNA, the CDR3 is TGTGCCAGCAGCTTAACGGGGCCCCCGGGGTTC.

This chain joins TRBV7-8 and TRBJ2-4, with TRBD1 matching over 7 bases. CDR3 length: 16 residues. Germline trimming cut 2 bases from V and 0 bases from J; bases unmatched to any gene: 4. Germline-derived CDR1 and CDR2 are SGHVS and FQNEAQ. CDR3 region: CASSLTGVLAKNIQYF. Written as DNA, the CDR3 is TGTGCCAGCAGCTTAACAGGGGTCCTAGCCAAAAACATTCAGTACTTC.

The rearrangement links TRBV19 to TRBJ2-2; 7 bases match TRBD1. The germline gives CDR1 LNHDA, CDR2 SQIVND (reference sequence). This CDR3 spans 14 amino acids. The trim removed 6 bases at V and 1 base at J, leaving 2 bases unmatched. Here the CDR3 reads CASRRTGNTGELFF. Written as DNA, the CDR3 is TGTGCCAGTAGAAGGACAGGGAACACCGGGGAGCTGTTTTTT. The variable domain in full, with the rest retrieved from reference TRBV19 and TRBJ2-2, is DGGITQSPKYLFRKEGQNVTLSCEQNLNHDAMYWYRQDPGQGLRLIYYSQIVNDFQKGDIAEGYSVSREKKESFPLTVTSAQKNPTAFYLCASRRTGNTGELFFGEGSRLTVL.

This clone was observed a single time. The V gene is TRBV18, the J gene TRBJ1-4, with D possibly TRBD1 on 5 matching bases. V shed 2 bases and J shed 5 bases, with 15 bases lying between them. Germline loops: CDR1 KGHSH, CDR2 LQKENI. CDR3 size: 16 residues. CDR3 DNA: TGTGCCAGCTCACCATTCACCGGGACGGCGAATGAAAAACTGTTTTTT. Amino acids: CASSPFTGTANEKLFF. The full variable domain, in which reference TRBV18 and TRBJ1-4 provide the parts outside the CDR3, is NAGVMQNPRHLVRRRGQEARLRCSPMKGHSHVYWYRQLPEEGLKFMVYLQKENIIDESGMPKERFSAEFPKEGPSILRIQQVVRGDSAAYFCASSPFTGTANEKLFFGSGTQLSVL.

The chain uses TRBV16 and TRBJ2-3; D remains unclear. Germline V gives CDR1 KGHSY, CDR2 FQNENV. CDR3 length equals 16 residues. Trimming removed 3 bases at V and 4 bases at J, with 17 bases between. The CDR3 DNA sequence: TGTGCCAGCAGCCACAGGCGCACCAGGTCAGCAGATACGCAGTATTTT. Its translation: CASSHRRTRSADTQYF.

This rearrangement joins TRBV15 to TRBJ1-1; no clear D gene. CDR3 length: 13 amino acids. Germline V lookup: CDR1 LNHNV, CDR2 YYDKDF (reference sequence). Trimming shortened V by 2 bases and J by 1 base, and 5 bases separated the two germline ends. In nucleotides, the CDR3 is TGTGCCACCAGCAGACAGTCGAACACTGAAGCTTTCTTT. This translates into CATSRQSNTEAFF.

The chain is built from TRBV28 and TRBJ1-5; D not resolved. This CDR3 has 13 residues. Trimming shortened V by 7 bases and J by 3 bases, and 10 bases separated the two germline ends. Per germline, CDR1 MDHEN and CDR2 SYDVKM. The CDR3 loop is CASTRHLNQPQHF. The CDR3 nucleotides read TGTGCCAGCACGAGACATCTCAATCAGCCCCAGCATTTT. Together with reference TRBV28 and TRBJ1-5, the CDR3 gives the full variable domain: DVKVTQSSRYLVKRTGEKVFLECVQDMDHENMFWYRQDPGLGLRLIYFSYDVKMKEKGDIPEGYSVSREKKERFSLILESASTNQTSMYLCASTRHLNQPQHFGDGTRLSIL.

The CDR3 DNA reads TGTGCAAGTCGCCCAACGTATCAGGAAAGTCAGCCCCAGCATTTT. Translating gives CASRPTYQESQPQHF. The gene calls are TRBV12-2 and TRBJ1-5; the listed D gene, TRBD1, was not tested against the DNA. TRBV12-2 is reported as a pseudogene. The CDR3 totals 15 residues.